The clone carrying this T cell receptor (beta chain) was found a few times. The data belong to a study of OX40 agonist ivuxolimab in advanced cancers. Whole-study context: The study treated patients with ivuxolimab, an agonistic anti-OX40 (CD134) antibody. The patients received ivuxolimab by intravenous route every 2 weeks at 0.01 to 10 mg/kg.

Data came from immunoSEQ multiplex PCR; TCRdb stores just in-frame clones and leaves some out. In the table there are some 97,000 clones, over 75% of which are singletons. Trimming took 6 bases from V and 0 from J, leaving 8 bases between them. From germline, CDR1 is MNHNS and CDR2 SASEGT. The CDR3 is made up of 14 amino acids. This TCR was recovered from an adult with an advanced solid tumor such as melanoma, head and neck, liver or kidney cancer. The material was CD4+ or CD8+ T cells sorted from blood, obtained in a trial of the OX40 agonist ivuxolimab. The V and J genes are TRBV6-1 and TRBJ2-2; D unclear. This CDR3 is CASRPGTNTGELFF. The CDR3 bases are TGTGCCAGCAGGCCCGGTACGAACACCGGGGAGCTGTTTTTT.